This T cell receptor (beta chain) was identified during a study of T cell responses to AZD1222 COVID-19 vaccine. Notes on the study in general: It should be noted that donors were predominantly white British and more often female, and clonal diversity was possibly underestimated. In all cases, repertoires were sampled only after the peak T cell response.

This clone was seen just once. The antigen remains unidentified. CDR3 length: 19 amino acids. Germline CDR1 reads SGHTA; CDR2 reads FQGTGA. The V segment lost 5 bases and the J segment 5 bases; nucleotides outside the gene matches: 16. The repertoire was sequenced with immunoSEQ multiplex PCR; TCRdb's copy has only in-frame clones and lacks some. This table holds 100,000 to 150,000 clones, approximately 92% found once. The sequence was obtained from an adult in good health. The material was peripheral blood, obtained on day 0 of AZD1222 vaccination. The V gene is TRBV7-3, the J gene TRBJ2-2; 11 nucleotides match TRBD2. The chain's CDR3 is CASSPRTPGLAGGTGELFF. The CDR3 DNA reads TGTGCCAGCAGCCCTAGAACGCCAGGACTAGCGGGTGGTACCGGGGAGCTGTTTTTT.